This is a list of T cell receptor beta chains from one sample in a study of cytomegalovirus exposure and HLA in healthy donors. TCRdb's table, derived via immunoSEQ multiplex PCR, lists solely in-frame clones and lacks some. Altogether about 160,000 clones are present, 82% being singletons, with the ten largest covering less than 1.6%. The sample was PBMCs. These receptors came from a girl aged 5-17 years in good health and CMV-seropositive. Both conserved end residues are part of each CDR3. The D gene is left open where the match is weak. Part of the rows lack a size; the others show once, few, many or a class for expanded clones.

clone size	D gene	CDR3 length	J gene	V gene	CDR3 protein	CDR3 DNA
-	-	12	TRBJ2-1	TRBV9	CASSRVGGRQFF	TGTGCCAGCAGCCGTGTAGGAGGGAGACAGTTCTTC
-	-	18	TRBJ1-2	TRBV5-1	CASSLVFSPESINYGYTF	TGCGCCAGCAGCTTGGTGTTTTCCCCGGAGTCTATTAACTATGGCTACACCTTC
-	TRBD1	18	TRBJ1-3	TRBV28	CASSPWGQGIDLGNTIYF	TGTGCCAGCAGCCCGTGGGGACAGGGTATAGACCTCGGAAACACCATATATTTT
-	TRBD2	15	TRBJ2-1	TRBV19	CASSNPAGGGNEQFF	TGTGCCAGTAGTAATCCAGCGGGAGGGGGGAATGAGCAGTTCTTC
-	TRBD2	13	TRBJ2-1	TRBV6-4	CASSSGTSNEQFF	TGTGCCAGCAGCTCCGGGACTAGCAATGAGCAGTTCTTC
-	-	17	TRBJ2-1	TRBV4-1	CASRPWWAGSSYNEQFF	TGCGCCAGCCGACCCTGGTGGGCAGGCTCTTCCTACAATGAGCAGTTCTTC
once	TRBD1	16	TRBJ2-2	TRBV7-9	CASSFKTGGNTGELFF	TGTGCCAGCAGCTTTAAGACAGGGGGGAACACCGGGGAGCTGTTTTTT
-	TRBD2	14	TRBJ2-1	TRBV28	CASRGTSGRNEQFF	TGTGCCAGCAGAGGGACTAGCGGGAGGAATGAGCAGTTCTTC
-	-	15	TRBJ1-1	TRBV7-9	CASSSLRDRNTEAFF	TGTGCCAGCAGCTCCCTGCGGGACCGGAACACTGAAGCTTTCTTT
-	TRBD2	16	TRBJ2-1	TRBV27	CASSPLTAGVYNEQFF	TGTGCCAGCAGTCCACTTACGGCGGGGGTGTACAATGAGCAGTTCTTC
-	-	16	TRBJ2-2	TRBV6-4	CASSDKYTGSTGELFF	TGTGCCAGCAGTGACAAGTATACAGGGAGCACCGGGGAGCTGTTTTTT
-	-	14	TRBJ1-2	TRBV5-4	CASSLSLAGYGYTF	TGTGCCAGCAGCTTAAGTCTCGCGGGCTATGGCTACACCTTC
-	-	16	TRBJ2-2	TRBV30	CARSGRGGWDTGELFF	TGTGCCCGGAGTGGGAGGGGGGGCTGGGACACCGGGGAGCTGTTTTTT
-	TRBD1	12	TRBJ1-1	TRBV29-1	CSAEGQDTEAFF	TGCAGCGCCGAGGGACAGGACACTGAAGCTTTCTTT
-	TRBD1	14	TRBJ2-1	TRBV19	CASSHQGVYNEQFF	TGTGCCAGTAGCCACCAGGGGGTCTACAATGAGCAGTTCTTC
-	-	14	TRBJ1-5	TRBV4-3	CASSQDGGGKPQHF	TGCGCCAGCAGCCAAGATGGGGGCGGCAAGCCCCAGCATTTT
-	-	14	TRBJ2-3	TRBV27	CASSDGGSTDTQYF	TGTGCCAGCAGCGATGGGGGCAGCACAGATACGCAGTATTTT
-	-	15	TRBJ1-4	TRBV5-1	CASSRDNPRNEKLFF	TGCGCCAGCAGCCGGGATAACCCGAGGAATGAAAAACTGTTTTTT